This paragraph covers one T cell receptor (beta chain) sequence. The sample comes from a study of T cell repertoires in ileal Crohn's disease. Profiled with immunoSEQ multiplex PCR; TCRdb holds only in-frame clones, not every one. The table has 4,000 to 6,000 clones, roughly 80% seen once. V lost 6 bases and J 8 bases, leaving 16 bases between the germline ends. Germline V gene sequence: CDR1 MNHNY, CDR2 SVGAGI (reference sequence). The CDR3 has 14 amino acids. The receptor comes from an adult with Crohn's disease. The sequencing sample was made of ileal tissue. The J gene is TRBJ1-4, the V gene TRBV6-6; no reliable D call. CDR3 residues: CASRHTDGSEKLFF. DNA for the CDR3: TGTGCCAGCAGACACACCGACGGTAGCGAAAAACTGTTTTTT.